This T cell receptor (beta chain) was identified during a study of blood T cells in healthy people across ages. Losses at the gene ends were 1 base for V and 4 bases for J; bases not matched to a gene: 7. Germline V gives CDR1 SGHDT, CDR2 YYEEEE. CDR3 length equals 16 residues. A second PCR of 7 to 11 cycles used a sample-barcoded 5' primer and a J-beta primer mix. TCRdb ran MiXCR on the 5' RACE reads and lists one entry per CDR3 protein. The sample gives about 570,000 distinct CDR3 sequences, approximately 30% of which show up once; 15% to 20% is in the top ten. The chain combines TRBV5-6 with TRBJ2-7; TRBD2 agrees at 11 bases. Sequencing input: blood. The source of this sequence is a woman aged 70-85 years in good health. The CDR3 DNA reads TGTGCCAGCAGCTTGTTCGGCCTAGCGGGGGGTTACGAGCAGTACTTC. The encoded protein is CASSLFGLAGGYEQYF.